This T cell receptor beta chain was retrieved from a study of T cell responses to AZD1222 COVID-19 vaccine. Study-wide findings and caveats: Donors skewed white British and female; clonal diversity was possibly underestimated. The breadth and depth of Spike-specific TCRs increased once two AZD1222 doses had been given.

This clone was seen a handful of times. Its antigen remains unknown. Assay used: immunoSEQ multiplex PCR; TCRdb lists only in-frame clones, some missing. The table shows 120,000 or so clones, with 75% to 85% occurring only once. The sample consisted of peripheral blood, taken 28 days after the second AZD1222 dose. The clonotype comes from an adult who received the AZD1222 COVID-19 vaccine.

CDR3 coding DNA: TGTGCCAGCAGCCCAACTCTTGGGGACATGAACACTGAAGCTTTCTTT. This codes for CASSPTLGDMNTEAFF. The chain couples TRBV7-9 to TRBJ1-1; D may be TRBD1 (6 bases). CDR1 is SEHNR, CDR2 FQNEAQ, per germline (reference sequence). The CDR3 runs to 16 residues. Trimming stripped 5 bases from V and 0 bases from J, with 16 bases between.